This passage covers 22 T cell receptor beta chains from one sample sequenced in a study of OX40 agonist ivuxolimab in advanced cancers. Generated by immunoSEQ multiplex PCR, the TCRdb table keeps only in-frame clones and is missing some. The data show fewer than 60,000 clones, 75% to 80% seen once. This material consisted of CD4+ or CD8+ T cells sorted from blood, taken in a trial of the OX40 agonist ivuxolimab. The receptors here all came from an adult with an advanced solid tumor such as melanoma, head and neck, liver or kidney cancer.

This clone has a handful of counts. This sequence joins TRBV25-1 and TRBJ2-7, with D tentatively TRBD1 (7 bases). V lost 2 bases and J lost 5, with 13 bases in between. This CDR3 has 14 residues. Looked up from germline, CDR1 is MGHDK and CDR2 is SYGVNS. CDR3 nucleotides: TGTGCCAGCAGTGAAATTGGAGGGGGCGACGAGCAGTACTTC. This sequence encodes CASSEIGGGDEQYF.

The chain joins TRBV6-1 to TRBJ2-2, with a possible D match to TRBD2 (5 bases). The CDR3 runs to 15 residues. Germline loops: CDR1 MNHNS, CDR2 SASEGT. Trimming shortened V by 3 bases and J by 6 bases, and 14 bases separated the two germline ends. The CDR3 sequence is CASSDGSAGAGELFF. CDR3 DNA: TGTGCCAGCAGTGACGGGTCAGCCGGGGCCGGGGAGCTGTTTTTT.

This sequence joins TRBV29-1 and TRBJ1-3, with 9 bases aligning to TRBD1. Germline CDR1 and CDR2: SQVTM and ANQGSEA. Trimming removed 6 bases from V and 2 bases from J; junction bases left unmatched: 5. This CDR3 contains 14 residues. CDR3 protein: CSVVTGGTGNTIYF. The DNA of the CDR3 is TGCAGCGTGGTAACAGGGGGCACTGGAAACACCATATATTTT.

The CDR3 protein is CASSSSGRRETQYF. The CDR3 region has the DNA TGTGCCAGCAGTTCAAGCGGGAGGCGTGAGACCCAGTACTTC. The V call is TRBV27, the J call TRBJ2-5; TRBD2 aligns across 9 bases. The germline gives CDR1 MNHEY, CDR2 SMNVEV (reference sequence). Losses at the gene ends were 4 bases for V and 5 bases for J; bases not matched to a gene: 5. The CDR3 sequence is 14 residues long.

This clone has a single count. The chain is built from TRBV6-5 and TRBJ1-2; unclear D gene. The germline V gene encodes CDR1 MNHEY and CDR2 SVGAGI. The CDR3 covers 12 residues. V lost 4 bases and J lost 3, with 6 bases in between. The CDR3 is CASSSAYYGYTF. As DNA, the CDR3 is TGTGCCAGCAGTTCGGCCTACTATGGCTACACCTTC.

The chain combines TRBV7-6 with TRBJ2-1; D not certain. Trimming removed 5 bases at V and 6 bases at J, with 11 bases between. This CDR3 spans 13 amino acids. CDR1 and CDR2 (germline): SGHVS, FNYEAQ. The DNA for the CDR3 is TGTGCCAGCAGCCCTAATCTATTCAATGAGCAGTTCTTC. Translation gives CASSPNLFNEQFF.

This clone was seen more than once but under ten times. This rearrangement joins TRBV19 to TRBJ1-1, with 9 bases matching TRBD1. This CDR3 is 16 amino acids long. Losses at the gene ends were 5 bases for V and 2 bases for J; bases not matched to a gene: 9. Germline CDR1 reads LNHDA; CDR2 reads SQIVND (reference sequence). The CDR3 spells CASSWTGAAPNTEAFF. The CDR3 nucleotides read TGTGCCAGTAGTTGGACAGGGGCCGCCCCAAACACTGAAGCTTTCTTT.

This clone has just a few counts. The chain employs TRBV13 and TRBJ2-2; 9 nucleotides agree with TRBD1. V gave up 6 bases and J gave up 3 bases; unmatched junction bases: 2. The CDR3 spans 14 residues. Germline-derived CDR1 and CDR2 are PRHDT and FYEKMQ (reference sequence). The CDR3 DNA reads as TGTGCCAGCAGGGACAGGGGTGACACCGGGGAGCTGTTTTTT. This translates into CASRDRGDTGELFF.

The chain joins TRBV28 to TRBJ1-1; 10 bases align to TRBD1. With 5 bases clipped from V and 13 bases from J, the junction kept 7 bases outside the gene matches. This CDR3 is built from 12 residues. Germline CDR1 is MDHEN and CDR2 is SYDVKM. The CDR3 coding sequence is TGTGCCAGCAGTCCCCCCGGACAGGGGGGTTTCTTT. This translates into CASSPPGQGGFF.

The rearrangement links TRBV6-5 to TRBJ1-5; tentative D call: TRBD1 (5 bases). This CDR3 region has 16 residues. Germline CDR1 is MNHEY and CDR2 is SVGAGI. Trimming removed 4 bases at V and 6 bases at J, with 19 bases between. In nucleotides, the CDR3 is TGTGCCAGCAGTTTAACTGGGGGGGTAAGTCTTCAGCCCCAGCATTTT. Protein product: CASSLTGGVSLQPQHF.

The gene calls are TRBV5-1 and TRBJ2-2, with 8 nucleotides matching TRBD2. Germline CDR1 is SGHRS and CDR2 is YFSETQ. J was trimmed by 3 bases and V by 0 bases; bases with no gene match: 4. CDR3 size: 16 residues. The CDR3 spells CASSLDGRADTGELFF. CDR3 sequence (DNA): TGCGCCAGCAGCTTGGACGGGAGGGCGGACACCGGGGAGCTGTTTTTT.

The chain carries TRBV9 and TRBJ2-1; the match to TRBD2 covers 7 bases. The ends lost 7 bases at V and 4 bases at J; junction bases unmatched: 2. CDR1 is SGDLS and CDR2 is YYNGEE in the germline V gene. The CDR3 is made up of 12 amino acids. The CDR3 nucleotides read TGTGCCAGCGGGGGGGAGTACAATGAGCAGTTCTTC. Amino acids: CASGGEYNEQFF.

V gene TRBV7-3 combines with J gene TRBJ2-4; tentative D call: TRBD1 (7 bases). Trimming left V 0 bases short and J 8 bases short, with 11 bases between. Germline CDR1 is SGHTA and CDR2 is FQGTGA. This CDR3 region has 14 residues. As DNA, the CDR3 is TGTGCCAGCAGCTTAACCCCAGGGGGGTACATTCAGTACTTC. This sequence encodes CASSLTPGGYIQYF.

The chain recombines TRBV30 with TRBJ1-1; D gene ambiguous. This CDR3 spans 13 amino acids. Between the trimmed V and J ends, which lost 3 bases and 1 base, there was a span of 9 bases. Germline values: CDR1 GTSNPN, CDR2 SVGIG (reference sequence). The chain's CDR3 is CAWRRTQNTEAFF. In DNA form, the CDR3 reads TGTGCCTGGAGAAGAACCCAGAACACTGAAGCTTTCTTT. The full variable domain, rest sourced from reference TRBV30 and TRBJ1-1, is SQTIHQWPATLVQPVGSPLSLECTVEGTSNPNLYWYRQAAGRGLQLLFYSVGIGQISSEVPQNLSASRPQDRQFILSSKKLLLSDSGFYLCAWRRTQNTEAFFGQGTRLTVV.

The J gene is TRBJ1-2, the V gene TRBV30; D gene unclear. The CDR3 has 12 residues. CDR1 and CDR2 (germline): GTSNPN, SVGIG (reference sequence). Trimming left V 0 bases short and J 6 bases short, with 8 bases between. The CDR3 protein is CAWSVSAHGYTF. In DNA form, the CDR3 reads TGTGCCTGGAGTGTATCGGCCCATGGCTACACCTTC. The entire variable domain, with the rest obtained from reference TRBV30 and TRBJ1-2, is as follows: SQTIHQWPATLVQPVGSPLSLECTVEGTSNPNLYWYRQAAGRGLQLLFYSVGIGQISSEVPQNLSASRPQDRQFILSSKKLLLSDSGFYLCAWSVSAHGYTFGSGTRLTVV.

The chain combines TRBV27 with TRBJ2-7; 7 bases align to TRBD2. The CDR3 has 15 amino acids. The V segment lost 2 bases and the J segment 2 bases; nucleotides outside the gene matches: 6. Germline V gene data show CDR1 as MNHEY and CDR2 as SMNVEV (reference sequence). The CDR3 reads CASSLGRVPTYEQYF. The CDR3 nucleotides read TGTGCCAGCAGTTTAGGGAGGGTACCTACCTACGAGCAGTACTTC.

The chain links TRBV6-5 to TRBJ1-1, with D possibly TRBD1 on 6 matching bases. Trimming removed 7 bases at V and 7 bases at J, with 19 bases between. Per germline, CDR1 MNHEY and CDR2 SVGAGI. The CDR3 has 14 residues. The CDR3 DNA is TGTGCCAGCAAGGGCGGCAGGGGAAGGTTTGAAGCTTTCTTT. Protein product: CASKGGRGRFEAFF.

In nucleotides, the CDR3 is TGTGCCAGCAGTTTATCGCTTGAGGGTTGGGGCTACACCTTC. As protein: CASSLSLEGWGYTF. This rearrangement joins TRBV6-9 to TRBJ1-2; D gene ambiguous. CDR3 length: 14 amino acids. V lost 4 bases, J lost 8 bases, and 17 bases lay in between. CDR1 is MNHGY and CDR2 is SVAAGI in the germline V gene.

The chain couples TRBV5-8 to TRBJ2-2; 7 bases map to TRBD1. V gave up 5 bases and J gave up 5 bases; unmatched junction bases: 9. Germline CDR1 and CDR2: SGHTS and YDEGEE. This CDR3 comprises 15 residues. The CDR3 nucleotides read TGTGCCAGCAGAAACAGGGGCGCCCGAACCGGGGAGCTGTTTTTT. It is translated as CASRNRGARTGELFF.

Note on this clone: One end of the junction varies from germline; a read error may be responsible. The chain has TRBV19 and TRBJ1-1; no clear D. Germline values: CDR1 LNHDA, CDR2 SQIVND (reference sequence). This CDR3 is built from 15 residues. This CDR3 is CASSIGFDGRAAQIF. The CDR3 bases are TGTGCCAGTAGTATAGGATTCGATGGGAGGGCTGCCCAGATCTTT.

This clone has just one count. This rearrangement joins TRBV5-1 to TRBJ2-1; either TRBD1 or TRBD2 may fit D (5 bases each). This CDR3 is built from 14 residues. Germline V gene sequence: CDR1 SGHRS, CDR2 YFSETQ. The V gene lost 1 base and the J gene lost 7 bases, with 12 bases spanning the gap. The CDR3 DNA reads TGCGCCAGCAGCTTGTTTGGGACGAAGAATGAGCAGTTCTTC. Amino acid sequence: CASSLFGTKNEQFF.

This clone has only one observation. This chain joins TRBV2 and TRBJ1-1; D is undetermined. Trimming removed 4 bases from V and 10 bases from J, with 19 bases in between. The CDR3 has 14 residues. CDR1 and CDR2 from the germline V gene are SNHLY and FYNNEI. CDR3 region: CASSAQAGILVAFF. CDR3 coding DNA: TGTGCCAGCAGTGCACAAGCAGGAATCCTGGTAGCTTTCTTT.